These 15 T cell receptor beta chains originate from one sample sequenced in a study of blood T cell repertoires in COVID-19. The data were produced by immunoSEQ multiplex PCR, yet TCRdb's version contains in-frame clones alone and is incomplete. The sample lists more than 60,000 clones, 88% occurring once. The specimen sequenced was peripheral blood. The receptor set was obtained from an older woman with COVID-19, enrolled during active disease.

V usage is TRBV12-3 or TRBV12-4 and J usage is TRBJ1-1; D call uncertain. The V and J ends lost 5 bases and 5 bases respectively, with 6 bases between them. The CDR3 is 11 residues long. CDR3 loop: CASSLGTEAFF. CDR3 bases: TGTGCCAGCAGTCTCGGGACTGAAGCTTTCTTT.

This clone was observed a single time. This chain uses TRBV5-1 with TRBJ2-3, with TRBD2 identical over 9 bases. There are 15 residues in the CDR3. Germline CDR1 SGHRS, CDR2 YFSETQ. V shed 4 bases, J shed 1 base, and the junction held 4 bases outside the gene matches. This CDR3 is CASSDGLARTDTQYF. The CDR3 bases are TGCGCCAGCAGCGATGGACTAGCGCGCACAGATACGCAGTATTTT.

V gene TRBV5-1 combines with J gene TRBJ2-3; a possible D gene is TRBD2 (5 bases). The CDR3 has 15 residues. Germline CDR1 reads SGHRS; CDR2 reads YFSETQ. V dropped 0 bases and J dropped 2 bases, with 10 bases sitting between them. This chain's CDR3 is CASSLGGKSTDTQYF. The CDR3 DNA reads TGCGCCAGCAGCTTGGGAGGGAAGTCCACAGATACGCAGTATTTT. The full variable domain, completed using reference TRBV5-1 and TRBJ2-3, is KAGVTQTPRYLIKTRGQQVTLSCSPISGHRSVSWYQQTPGQGLQFLFEYFSETQRNKGNFPGRFSGRQFSNSRSEMNVSTLELGDSALYLCASSLGGKSTDTQYFGPGTRLTVL.

The chain is built from TRBV4-3 and TRBJ1-2, with D possibly matching TRBD1 (5 bases). V gave up 0 bases and J gave up 8 bases, with 16 bases separating them. From germline, CDR1 is LGHNA and CDR2 YSLEER. The CDR3 has 15 residues. In DNA form, the CDR3 reads TGCGCCAGCAGCCAAGAGATCGCGGGGCGGGCCGGCTACACCTTC. The encoded protein is CASSQEIAGRAGYTF.

The CDR3 bases are TGTGCCAGCAGCAGACAGGGGCCCCAAGAGACCCAGTACTTC. Amino acid sequence: CASSRQGPQETQYF. This chain joins TRBV3-1 (or the pseudogene TRBV3-2) and TRBJ2-5; the match to TRBD1 covers 8 bases. This CDR3 comprises 14 residues. V lost 5 bases, J lost 1 base, and 3 bases stayed unmatched. In germline, CDR1 is LGHDT, CDR2 YNNKEL (reference sequence).

The gene calls are TRBV4-2 and TRBJ2-3; 10 bases fit TRBD2. The CDR3 has 15 residues. From germline, CDR1 is LGHNA and CDR2 YNFKEQ. Trimming at V came to 4 bases and at J to 6 bases, leaving 7 bases not matched to a gene. The CDR3 region has the DNA TGTGCCAGCAGCCGAAGCGGGGGGGGAGCGGATACGCAGTATTTT. This codes for CASSRSGGGADTQYF.

The V call is TRBV18, the J call TRBJ2-5; a weak D match, TRBD1 (6 bases). There are 14 residues in the CDR3. Trimming pared 6 bases from V and 2 bases from J, leaving 13 bases between. The germline V gene encodes CDR1 KGHSH and CDR2 LQKENI. CDR3 region: CASSGTLFQETQYF. CDR3 in DNA: TGTGCCAGCTCGGGGACACTCTTTCAAGAGACCCAGTACTTC.

This rearrangement joins TRBV18 to TRBJ1-1; 7 nucleotides match TRBD1. Germline V gene lookup returns CDR1 KGHSH and CDR2 LQKENI. This CDR3 has 12 amino acids. V shed 4 bases and J 6 bases; nucleotides not matched to a gene: 2. Here the CDR3 DNA reads TGTGCCAGCTCACGGGACAGTGCTGAAGCTTTCTTT. Translating it yields CASSRDSAEAFF. Full variable domain (remainder filled in from reference TRBV18 and TRBJ1-1): NAGVMQNPRHLVRRRGQEARLRCSPMKGHSHVYWYRQLPEEGLKFMVYLQKENIIDESGMPKERFSAEFPKEGPSILRIQQVVRGDSAAYFCASSRDSAEAFFGQGTRLTVV.

The rearrangement joins TRBV7-2 to TRBJ1-5; no definite D call. Trimming took off 4 bases at V and 7 bases at J, with 11 bases between the two ends. From germline, CDR1 is SGHTA and CDR2 FQGNSA. The CDR3 runs 13 residues. CDR3: CASSSNPRQPQHF. The CDR3 DNA reads TGTGCCAGCAGCTCCAATCCACGGCAGCCCCAGCATTTT.

This chain joins TRBV12-3 or TRBV12-4 and TRBJ1-6; D remains unclear. The CDR3 is 12 amino acids. V lost 5 bases and J lost 9, with 8 bases in between. The CDR3 nucleotides are TGTGCCAGCAGTCCCTCCGGTTCACCCCTCCACTTT. Amino acid sequence: CASSPSGSPLHF.

This chain's CDR3 is CASSFQGANEKLFF. The CDR3 DNA follows: TGTGCCAGCAGCTTCCAGGGGGCTAATGAAAAACTGTTTTTT. This chain links TRBV7-9 with TRBJ1-4, with 7 bases that match TRBD1. Germline V gene lookup returns CDR1 SEHNR and CDR2 FQNEAQ (reference sequence). Trimming cost V 3 bases and J 3 bases; bases outside gene matches: 1. CDR3 length: 14 amino acids.

V usage is TRBV18 and J usage is TRBJ2-3; TRBD2 agrees at 8 bases. This CDR3 has 16 amino acids. V was clipped by 3 bases and J by 0 bases; unmatched bases: 5. Looked up from germline, CDR1 is KGHSH and CDR2 is LQKENI. The CDR3 spells CASSPPASGSTDTQYF. The CDR3 DNA reads TGTGCCAGCTCACCCCCCGCTAGCGGGAGCACAGATACGCAGTATTTT.

The genes are TRBV28 and TRBJ2-3, with 7 bases fitting TRBD1. V lost 2 bases, J lost 4 bases, and 6 bases stayed unmatched. Germline CDR1 reads MDHEN; CDR2 reads SYDVKM. CDR3 length equals 15 residues. The CDR3 loop reads CASSLPTGFADTQYF. In DNA form, the CDR3 reads TGTGCCAGCAGTTTACCGACAGGGTTTGCAGATACGCAGTATTTT. Supplemented by reference TRBV28 and TRBJ2-3, the full variable domain reads DVKVTQSSRYLVKRTGEKVFLECVQDMDHENMFWYRQDPGLGLRLIYFSYDVKMKEKGDIPEGYSVSREKKERFSLILESASTNQTSMYLCASSLPTGFADTQYFGPGTRLTVL.

The gene calls are TRBV10-3 and TRBJ1-2, with 9 bases fitting TRBD1. This CDR3 has 15 residues. V shed 8 bases, J shed 5 bases, and the junction held 12 bases outside the gene matches. Per the germline V gene, CDR1 is ENHRY and CDR2 is SYGVKD. CDR3 coding DNA: TGTGCCATCGGGCAGAATCCCGACAGGGGGTATGGCTACACCTTC. The encoded protein is CAIGQNPDRGYGYTF.

The chain couples TRBV5-1 to TRBJ2-3; possibly TRBD2 for D (5 bases). V was pared by 0 bases and J by 0 bases, with 14 bases between. The CDR3 has 17 residues. CDR1 and CDR2 from the germline V gene are SGHRS and YFSETQ. The CDR3 region has the DNA TGCGCCAGCAGCTTGGGGGAAGGGAGCGCTAGCACAGATACGCAGTATTTT. Translated, it gives CASSLGEGSASTDTQYF.